The rows below give T cell receptor beta chains drawn from one sample of a study of CD8 T cells in ankylosing spondylitis. TCRdb recomputed calls from the 5' RACE reads with MiXCR, one row per CDR3 protein. The sample records 250,000 or so distinct CDR3 sequences, around 10% being singletons. The specimen sequenced was blood, either unsorted or a sorted T cell fraction (not recorded which). Receptors were obtained from a male donor with ankylosing spondylitis or in good health (not recorded which). CDR3s include the opening cysteine and the closing phenylalanine or tryptophan. The D gene is left open where the match is weak. Clone size is given for some rows only: seen once, a few or many times, or a class if the clone is expanded.

D gene	J gene	clone size	V gene	CDR3 protein	CDR3 DNA
NA	TRBJ1-2	few	TRBV25-1	CASSGNYGYTF	TGTGCCAGCAGTGGTAACTATGGCTACACCTTC
NA	TRBJ2-3	NA	TRBV5-1	CASSLTLGSYTDTQYF	TGCGCCAGCAGCCTCACCTTGGGTTCTTACACAGATACGCAGTATTTT
NA	TRBJ2-5	few	TRBV9	CASSVGLGELTQYF	TGTGCCAGCAGCGTAGGACTGGGGGAGCTGACCCAGTACTTC
NA	TRBJ2-2	many	TRBV12-3/TRBV12-4	CASRPSDTVTGELFF	TGTGCCAGCAGACCGAGTGACACAGTCACCGGGGAGCTGTTTTTT
TRBD1	TRBJ2-7	many	TRBV11-2	CASSFFTGDNYEQYF	TGTGCCAGCAGCTTCTTCACAGGGGATAACTACGAGCAGTACTTC
NA	TRBJ1-6	few	TRBV6-2/TRBV6-3	CASSSTTGFGGSPLHF	TGTGCCAGCAGTTCTACGACAGGTTTCGGTGGTTCACCCCTCCACTTT
TRBD1	TRBJ2-7	many	TRBV15	CATSRDRTGGLGEQYF	TGTGCCACCAGCAGAGACAGGACAGGGGGCCTGGGCGAGCAGTACTTC
NA	TRBJ1-1	few	TRBV7-9	CASSIRAGNTEAFF	TGTGCCAGCAGCATAAGGGCGGGAAACACTGAAGCTTTCTTT
TRBD1	TRBJ1-5	many	TRBV20-1	CSARTGDQPQHF	TGCAGTGCTAGGACAGGGGATCAGCCCCAGCATTTT
NA	TRBJ2-1	many	TRBV28	CASSRSAGREFF	TGTGCCAGCAGCCGTAGCGCGGGGCGGGAGTTCTTC
NA	TRBJ2-5	NA	TRBV3-1	CASSQAPDTQETQYF	TGTGCCAGCAGCCAAGCACCGGACACCCAGGAGACCCAGTACTTC
TRBD2	TRBJ2-3	NA	TRBV6-2/TRBV6-3	CASSYTETSVRDTQYF	TGTGCCAGCAGTTACACCGAGACTAGCGTAAGAGATACGCAGTATTTT
TRBD2	TRBJ2-7	many	TRBV28	CATTRLAPHEQYF	TGTGCCACCACGCGACTAGCTCCCCACGAGCAGTACTTC
TRBD1	TRBJ1-4	many	TRBV29-1	CSVRDSLATNEKLFF	TGCAGCGTACGGGACAGCCTGGCAACTAATGAAAAACTGTTTTTT
NA	TRBJ2-5	many	TRBV20-1	CSARDYQVEETQYF	TGCAGTGCTAGAGATTACCAGGTGGAAGAGACCCAGTACTTC
TRBD1	TRBJ1-1	many	TRBV15	CAVRDRVFSWNEAFF	TGTGCCGTCCGGGACAGAGTGTTTTCGTGGAATGAAGCTTTCTTT
NA	TRBJ2-1	few	TRBV7-9	CASSAQRLVPFF	TGTGCCAGCAGCGCCCAAAGACTCGTCCCGTTCTTC
NA	TRBJ2-1	few	TRBV10-3	CAISRDNEQFF	TGTGCCATCAGTAGAGACAATGAGCAGTTCTTC
TRBD1	TRBJ2-2	many	TRBV20-1	CSARDRGNTGELFF	TGCAGTGCTCGGGACAGGGGAAACACCGGGGAGCTGTTTTTT
NA	TRBJ1-1	NA	TRBV12-3/TRBV12-4	CASSPVRGDTEAFF	TGTGCCAGCAGCCCCGTCCGGGGTGACACTGAAGCTTTCTTT
NA	TRBJ1-4	many	TRBV4-2	CASSQAFDRFNEKLFF	TGTGCCAGCAGCCAAGCCTTCGACAGGTTTAATGAAAAACTGTTTTTT
NA	TRBJ2-2	few	TRBV7-6	CASSLFARGPTTTGELFF	TGTGCCAGCAGCTTATTTGCCAGGGGACCGACCACAACCGGGGAGCTGTTTTTT
TRBD1	TRBJ1-2	many	TRBV25-1	CASSDQTGYGYTF	TGTGCCAGCAGTGACCAGACAGGGTATGGCTACACCTTC
NA	TRBJ2-1	NA	TRBV5-5	CASSSELGVSYNEQFF	TGTGCCAGCAGCTCCGAGCTAGGGGTCTCCTACAATGAGCAGTTCTTC
NA	TRBJ1-2	many	TRBV29-1	CSDPIGVNYGYTF	TGCAGCGACCCGATCGGGGTTAACTATGGCTACACCTTC
NA	TRBJ2-1	many	TRBV20-1	CSATPGGSNEQFF	TGCAGTGCTACCCCTGGGGGGAGCAATGAGCAGTTCTTC
TRBD1	TRBJ1-5	few	TRBV4-1	CASSRQGVNQPQHF	TGCGCCAGCAGCCGTCAGGGGGTCAATCAGCCCCAGCATTTT
TRBD1	TRBJ1-1	many	TRBV6-5	CASSYSRTGAVTEAFF	TGTGCCAGCAGTTACTCACGAACAGGGGCCGTTACTGAAGCTTTCTTT
TRBD2	TRBJ2-2	many	TRBV5-1	CASSFILAGDTGELFF	TGCGCCAGCAGCTTTATTTTAGCGGGGGACACCGGGGAGCTGTTTTTT
NA	TRBJ1-1	many	TRBV6-5	CASSYSSSGNTEAFF	TGTGCCAGCAGTTACTCGAGTTCGGGGAACACTGAAGCTTTCTTT
TRBD2	TRBJ2-2	few	TRBV10-1	CASSESLAGGLTGELFF	TGCGCCAGCAGTGAGTCCCTAGCGGGGGGCCTTACCGGGGAGCTGTTTTTT
TRBD1	TRBJ1-2	many	TRBV20-1	CSASTTGQGAIGYTF	TGCAGTGCTAGTACCACGGGACAGGGGGCGATTGGCTACACCTTC
NA	TRBJ2-7	NA	TRBV5-1	CASSKAGRTYEQYF	TGCGCCAGCAGTAAGGCGGGTCGAACCTACGAGCAGTACTTC
NA	TRBJ2-2	many	TRBV6-4	CASSERGETGELFF	TGTGCCAGCAGTGAGAGGGGTGAGACCGGGGAGCTGTTTTTT
NA	TRBJ2-2	NA	TRBV7-9	CASSLPWELFF	TGTGCCAGCAGCTTGCCGTGGGAGCTGTTTTTT
TRBD1	TRBJ2-7	many	TRBV5-1	CASSLPDRGSWYYEQYF	TGCGCCAGCAGCTTGCCCGACAGGGGAAGTTGGTACTACGAGCAGTACTTC
NA	TRBJ2-7	few	TRBV7-2	CASSSSPLRGSLYEQYF	TGTGCCAGCAGCTCCTCACCCTTGCGGGGATCTCTTTACGAGCAGTACTTC
NA	TRBJ2-7	few	TRBV28	CASSFWGARVEQYF	TGTGCCAGCAGTTTTTGGGGGGCAAGGGTCGAGCAGTACTTC
NA	TRBJ1-1	few	TRBV29-1	CSVQVATEAFF	TGCAGCGTTCAGGTAGCCACTGAAGCTTTCTTT
NA	TRBJ1-2	many	TRBV10-3	CAISQDSPTNYGYTF	TGTGCCATCTCACAGGACAGCCCGACTAACTATGGCTACACCTTC
NA	TRBJ1-1	many	TRBV5-1	CASSLEGSGQLQAFF	TGCGCCAGCAGCTTGGAAGGTTCGGGGCAGCTCCAAGCTTTCTTT
NA	TRBJ1-2	few	TRBV5-5	CASSFPGHPDGYTF	TGTGCCAGCAGCTTCCCGGGACACCCGGATGGCTACACCTTC
TRBD1	TRBJ1-6	few	TRBV13	CASSLGTADNSPLHF	TGTGCCAGCAGCCTCGGGACAGCAGATAATTCACCCCTCCACTTT
TRBD1	TRBJ2-7	many	TRBV28	CASIGTGFTEQYF	TGTGCCAGCATCGGGACAGGGTTTACCGAGCAGTACTTC
NA	TRBJ1-1	NA	TRBV7-6	CASSPGEDTEAFF	TGTGCCAGCAGTCCCGGGGAGGACACTGAAGCTTTCTTT
NA	TRBJ2-5	many	TRBV7-8	CASSPPGGRDRETQYF	TGTGCCAGCAGCCCGCCCGGGGGACGTGATAGGGAGACCCAGTACTTC